The clone carrying this T cell receptor (beta chain) was detected once. As yet, its antigen is unknown. MiXCR was run by TCRdb on the RT-PCR reads, yielding one entry per CDR3 protein. Here the sample spans roughly 700,000 distinct CDR3 sequences, around 13% being singletons. This entry is derived from a study of response to subunit inactivated influenza vaccine. Study results and limitations: Few additional T cells are recruited per seasonal influenza vaccination, authors suggested.

Per the germline V gene, CDR1 is DFQATT and CDR2 is SNEGSKA (reference sequence). V shed 5 bases and J 7 bases; nucleotides not matched to a gene: 7. CDR3 length equals 13 residues. This chain joins TRBV20-1 and TRBJ2-3; 9 bases align to TRBD1. This sequence was found in a man aged 50-59 years who received an inactivated influenza vaccine. Sequenced here: PBMCs from blood, sampled roughly 15 days before vaccination. The CDR3 spells CSAGDRVQYTQYF. CDR3 DNA: TGCAGTGCTGGGGACAGGGTTCAGTATACGCAGTATTTT.